The 14 T cell receptor beta chains listed next were all sequenced from one sample in a study of blood T cell repertoires in COVID-19. The data were produced by immunoSEQ multiplex PCR, yet TCRdb's version contains in-frame clones alone and is incomplete. Altogether 50,000 to 65,000 clones are present, roughly 92% being singletons, with the ten largest covering 5% to 7%. Specimen: peripheral blood. All receptors come from a human donor in a cohort sampled during active COVID-19.

This rearrangement joins TRBV5-1 to TRBJ1-1, with unresolved D. The CDR3 runs 14 residues. Trimming stripped 0 bases from V and 1 base from J, with 7 bases between. Germline CDR1 reads SGHRS; CDR2 reads YFSETQ. DNA for the CDR3: TGCGCCAGCAGCTTGGACAGCCCGAACACTGAAGCTTTCTTT. Protein product: CASSLDSPNTEAFF.

V is TRBV24-1 and J is TRBJ2-3; TRBD1 aligns across 12 bases. V trimming: 5 bases; J trimming: 7 bases; junction bases outside the gene matches: 3. Germline V CDR1 and CDR2: KGHDR, SFDVKD. This CDR3 is 14 amino acids long. CDR3 DNA: TGTGCCACCAGTGTGGGACAGGGGGCTAATACGCAGTATTTT. This sequence encodes CATSVGQGANTQYF.

This chain joins TRBV27 and TRBJ2-1, with TRBD2 matching over 11 bases. CDR3 size: 16 residues. Germline V lookup: CDR1 MNHEY, CDR2 SMNVEV (reference sequence). V shed 8 bases, J shed 5 bases, and the junction held 11 bases outside the gene matches. For the CDR3, the DNA is TGTGCCAGCGTCAAGGAGGTTAGCGGGGGGGACAATGAGCAGTTCTTC. This sequence encodes CASVKEVSGGDNEQFF.

The chain has TRBV11-2 and TRBJ1-1; 11 bases are a match to TRBD1. The V segment lost 5 bases and the J segment 11 bases; nucleotides outside the gene matches: 10. There are 14 residues in the CDR3. Germline loops: CDR1 SGHAT, CDR2 FQNNGV. The CDR3 region has the DNA TGTGCCAGCAGCCGTCTGGGACAGGGGGATTCGGCTTTCTTT. Its translation: CASSRLGQGDSAFF.

The chain couples TRBV28 to TRBJ1-1, with TRBD1 matching 11 bases. CDR3 length equals 15 residues. Germline CDR1 is MDHEN and CDR2 is SYDVKM. Losses at the gene ends were 4 bases for V and 5 bases for J; bases not matched to a gene: 6. The CDR3 coding sequence is TGTGCCAGCAGTTCACCGGGACAGGGGGGGACTGAAGCTTTCTTT. It encodes CASSSPGQGGTEAFF. The variable domain in full, completed from reference TRBV28 and TRBJ1-1, reads DVKVTQSSRYLVKRTGEKVFLECVQDMDHENMFWYRQDPGLGLRLIYFSYDVKMKEKGDIPEGYSVSREKKERFSLILESASTNQTSMYLCASSSPGQGGTEAFFGQGTRLTVV.

The rearrangement links TRBV7-2 to TRBJ1-1; maybe TRBD1 (5 bases). There are 13 residues in the CDR3. Germline CDR1 reads SGHTA; CDR2 reads FQGNSA. V shed 5 bases and J shed 5 bases, with 12 bases lying between them. The CDR3: CASSPGQRTEAFF. The CDR3 DNA sequence: TGTGCCAGCAGCCCCGGACAAAGGACTGAAGCTTTCTTT.

The chain links TRBV3-1 (or the pseudogene TRBV3-2) to TRBJ2-4; TRBD2 matches 8 bases. V was clipped by 4 bases and J by 2 bases; unmatched bases: 16. Germline lookup yields CDR1 LGHDT and CDR2 YNNKEL (reference sequence). The CDR3 is 19 amino acids. CDR3 nucleotide sequence: TGTGCCAGCAGCCCCGGGGGGGATGGGGAGCTCGGGACCAAAAACATTCAGTACTTC. Protein product: CASSPGGDGELGTKNIQYF.

The chain couples TRBV5-1 to TRBJ2-7; 8 bases line up with TRBD2. V lost 1 base to trimming and J lost 0 bases; unmatched junction nucleotides: 6. The CDR3 extends over 16 amino acids. Germline CDR1 and CDR2: SGHRS and YFSETQ. The CDR3 loop is CASSLSLAGSSYEQYF. As DNA, the CDR3 is TGCGCCAGCAGCTTGTCTCTAGCGGGTAGCTCCTACGAGCAGTACTTC.

The V and J genes are TRBV7-9 and TRBJ2-1; D not resolved. Germline assignment: CDR1 SEHNR and CDR2 FQNEAQ (reference sequence). Trimming cost V 4 bases and J 9 bases, with 16 bases left between them. CDR3 length: 14 amino acids. The CDR3 DNA is TGTGCCAGCAGCTCTAGACTCGAAGCAGCTGAGCAGTTCTTC. It encodes CASSSRLEAAEQFF.

The CDR3 region has the DNA TGTGCCAGCAGTTACACCACCCCCGACAGGGGGTACGAGCAGTACTTC. Its translation: CASSYTTPDRGYEQYF. This rearrangement joins TRBV6-6 to TRBJ2-7; 9 positions agree with TRBD1. J was trimmed by 4 bases and V by 2 bases; bases with no gene match: 9. Per germline, CDR1 MNHNY and CDR2 SVGAGI (reference sequence). The CDR3 loop spans 16 amino acids.

This clone was found once. The chain uses TRBV5-1 and TRBJ1-5; 7 bases line up with TRBD1. CDR1 is SGHRS, CDR2 YFSETQ, per germline. Losses at the gene ends were 4 bases for V and 5 bases for J; bases not matched to a gene: 9. The length of the CDR3 is 15 residues. CDR3 sequence reads: CASSASTGRHQPQHF. CDR3 DNA sequence: TGCGCCAGCAGCGCCTCGACAGGGCGCCATCAGCCCCAGCATTTT.

CDR3 DNA sequence: TGTGCCAGCAGTTCGACAGACCCAGCCCCTTCACCCCTCCACTTT. Protein product: CASSSTDPAPSPLHF. J is TRBJ1-6 and V is TRBV27; TRBD1 might be the D (5 bases). CDR1 is MNHEY, CDR2 SMNVEV, per germline (reference sequence). V lost 4 bases and J lost 9, with 16 bases in between. CDR3 size: 15 residues.

The chain combines TRBV4-1 with TRBJ1-5; D remains ambiguous. The CDR3 spans 14 residues. V lost 0 bases and J lost 6, with 9 bases in between. Germline V CDR1 and CDR2: MGHRA, YSYEKL. In DNA form, the CDR3 reads TGCGCCAGCAGCCAAGATGGCACGGGTCAGCCCCAGCATTTT. Translation: CASSQDGTGQPQHF.

This clone was seen once. The chain joins TRBV5-4 to TRBJ2-1, with D possibly TRBD1 on 6 matching bases. Germline V lookup: CDR1 SGHNT, CDR2 YYREEE (reference sequence). This CDR3 contains 12 residues. Trimming took 2 bases from V and 7 from J, leaving 7 bases between them. CDR3 region: CASSFTGNEQFF. The CDR3 DNA sequence: TGTGCCAGCAGCTTCACAGGGAATGAGCAGTTCTTC.